This TCR beta chain was documented in a study of blood T cell repertoires in COVID-19. On the study more broadly: Donors in the United States, Italy and Spain gave samples during acute or convalescent COVID-19. The cDNA or gDNA used as material had been derived from T cells, B-cell-depleted T cells, or PBMCs.

Authors' analysis steps: Quantification of nucleated cells was approximated via reference gene primer amplification. Method: immunoSEQ multiplex PCR; TCRdb's copy keeps in-frame clones and lacks some. D and trimming were read from the DNA, whereas the V and J calls and clone size are those reported in that table. The top ten clones hold 7.5% to 8% of a sample with about 170,000 clones, around four fifths of them seen once. V lost 5 bases to trimming and J lost 0 bases, with 14 bases between them. The CDR3 runs to 16 residues. Germline V gives CDR1 SEHNR, CDR2 FQNEAQ (reference sequence). This receptor was identified in a man aged 35-49 years who had recovered from COVID-19. This sequence joins TRBV7-9 and TRBJ2-1; TRBD2 might be the D (6 bases). Input material: peripheral blood. The CDR3 protein is CASSPASGSSYNEQFF. The CDR3 coding sequence is TGTGCCAGCAGCCCAGCATCCGGGAGCTCCTACAATGAGCAGTTCTTC.